Presented here are 21 T cell receptor beta chains from one specimen sequenced in a study of shared clonotypes between healthy human individuals (dated by TCRdb to the early 2020s). Libraries were made using the immunoSEQ multiplex PCR assay. As stored in TCRdb, this immuneACCESS dataset retains in-frame rearrangements with V and J assigned. A fraction of the clones does not appear; measured against another copy, unresolved V genes explain less than half of the discrepancy, and the remainder lacks a known reason. Recorded for this sample are around 2,000,000 clones; 85% to 95% of them occurred a single time. Under 0.15% of the sample goes to the ten largest clones. The sequencing input was naive CD4+ T cells sorted from blood. The sample's cell subset or site label is to be understood as: CD45RA+ positively selected. Receptors originate from a man aged 18 to 35 in good health.

The chain uses TRBV5-1 and TRBJ1-5; 7 nucleotides align to TRBD1. Trimming at V came to 0 bases and at J to 6 bases, leaving 6 bases not matched to a gene. CDR3 length: 15 residues. Germline V gives CDR1 SGHRS, CDR2 YFSETQ. CDR3 sequence: CASSLGQGGPQPQHF. CDR3 DNA sequence: TGCGCCAGCAGCTTGGGACAGGGAGGCCCTCAGCCCCAGCATTTT.

V and J are TRBV19 and TRBJ2-7; D might be TRBD1 (6 bases). The CDR3 consists of 15 residues. Trimming stripped 6 bases from V and 2 bases from J, with 17 bases between. Germline CDR1 is LNHDA and CDR2 is SQIVND (reference sequence). The CDR3 protein is CASRYGRQGTYEQYF. The CDR3 DNA reads TGTGCCAGTAGATATGGAAGGCAGGGGACCTACGAGCAGTACTTC.

The chain carries TRBV19 and TRBJ1-6, with TRBD1 matching 7 bases. The trim removed 1 base at V and 8 bases at J, leaving 8 bases unmatched. Per germline, CDR1 LNHDA and CDR2 SQIVND (reference sequence). The CDR3 is 16 amino acids. The CDR3 protein is CASSIGPGTAYSPLHF. The CDR3 region has the DNA TGTGCCAGTAGTATAGGACCCGGGACAGCTTATTCACCCCTCCACTTT.

The chain combines TRBV18 with TRBJ2-7, with D hard to call. The V end lost 6 bases, the J end lost 7 bases, and 13 bases lay between the germline ends. Germline lookup yields CDR1 KGHSH and CDR2 LQKENI. CDR3 length: 12 residues. This CDR3 reads CASSPFLGEQYF. CDR3 bases: TGTGCCAGCTCCCCTTTTTTGGGGGAGCAGTACTTC.

This clone was observed once. The chain uses TRBV9 and TRBJ1-4; D ambiguous. The germline gives CDR1 SGDLS, CDR2 YYNGEE. The V end lost 4 bases, the J end lost 3 bases, and 13 bases lay between the germline ends. There are 15 residues in the CDR3. CDR3 sequence: CASSSPTGPNEKLFF. In DNA, the CDR3 is TGTGCCAGCAGCAGTCCGACCGGGCCTAATGAAAAACTGTTTTTT.

The CDR3 nucleotides read TGTGCCAGCAGATCCGGGACAGGGCGCACAGATACGCAGTATTTT. Translating gives CASRSGTGRTDTQYF. V and J are TRBV2 and TRBJ2-3; 9 bases are a match to TRBD1. Germline values: CDR1 SNHLY, CDR2 FYNNEI. This CDR3 is 15 amino acids long. The V gene end was trimmed by 6 bases and the J gene end by 1 base; junction bases not matched to a gene: 5.

This clone showed up just once. The chain recombines TRBV9 with TRBJ2-3; the match to TRBD2 covers 9 bases. The CDR3 consists of 13 residues. Per the germline V gene, CDR1 is SGDLS and CDR2 is YYNGEE. The V gene end was trimmed by 4 bases and the J gene end by 4 bases; junction bases not matched to a gene: 1. The CDR3 region is CASSRTSADTQYF. The CDR3 region has the DNA TGTGCCAGCAGCAGGACTAGCGCAGATACGCAGTATTTT.

The rearrangement joins TRBV29-1 to TRBJ2-7; 9 bases are shared with TRBD1. CDR1 is SQVTM, CDR2 ANQGSEA, per germline. The CDR3 runs to 12 residues. Germline trimming cut 6 bases from V and 7 bases from J; bases unmatched to any gene: 7. The CDR3 here is CSVVKDRGEQYF. CDR3 DNA: TGCAGCGTCGTTAAAGACAGGGGGGAGCAGTACTTC.

This clone was seen once. The chain combines TRBV7-8 with TRBJ2-5, with 12 bases aligning to TRBD1. This CDR3 spans 15 amino acids. Germline CDR1 SGHVS, CDR2 FQNEAQ. The DNA for the CDR3 is TGTGGCTCCCGAAGGGACAGGGGGCCGTGGGAGACCCAGTACTTC. Its protein product is CGSRRDRGPWETQYF.

The chain carries TRBV28 and TRBJ1-3; TRBD1 matches at 10 bases. This CDR3 has 15 amino acids. V was pared by 7 bases and J by 4 bases, with 7 bases of the junction left unmatched. Germline V gene lookup returns CDR1 MDHEN and CDR2 SYDVKM. The CDR3 sequence is CASTEGTGVGNTIYF. For the CDR3, the DNA is TGTGCCAGCACCGAAGGGACAGGGGTCGGAAACACCATATATTTT.

The rearrangement links TRBV19 to TRBJ2-1; 7 nucleotides line up with TRBD1. Germline CDR1 LNHDA, CDR2 SQIVND (reference sequence). This CDR3 contains 14 residues. V was clipped by 5 bases and J by 4 bases; unmatched bases: 5. The CDR3 bases are TGTGCCAGTAGTCTGGGGACAGTGTACAATGAGCAGTTCTTC. Protein product: CASSLGTVYNEQFF.

The rearrangement uses TRBV25-1 and TRBJ2-1, with a tentative D call TRBD2 (6 bases). The germline gives CDR1 MGHDK, CDR2 SYGVNS. The CDR3 runs to 14 residues. V gave up 5 bases and J gave up 7 bases, with 15 bases separating them. The chain's CDR3 is CASSLVGGGNEQFF. The DNA of the CDR3 is TGTGCCAGCAGTTTAGTGGGAGGCGGGAATGAGCAGTTCTTC. Supplemented by reference TRBV25-1 and TRBJ2-1, the full variable domain reads EADIYQTPRYLVIGTGKKITLECSQTMGHDKMYWYQQDPGMELHLIHYSYGVNSTEKGDLSSESTVSRIRTEHFPLTLESARPSHTSQYLCASSLVGGGNEQFFGPGTRLTVL.

Comment on this clone: Its ends do not fully match the called genes, so a read error is possible. The chain employs TRBV7-7 and TRBJ2-7; 7 positions match TRBD1. Germline V CDR1 and CDR2: SSHAT, FNYEAQ (reference sequence). This CDR3 is built from 15 residues. CDR3 region: CASSLGDSLSYEQYF. DNA of the CDR3: TGTGCTAGCAGCTTAGGGGACAGCCTAAGCTACGAGCAGTACTTC.

The chain links TRBV4-1 to TRBJ2-3; tentative D call: TRBD1 (6 bases). Germline V lookup: CDR1 MGHRA, CDR2 YSYEKL. The CDR3 consists of 16 residues. With 1 base removed from V and 0 bases from J, the gap between germline ends came to 11 bases. Here the CDR3 DNA reads TGCGCCAGCAGCCAAGGGGAAGGGGGTAGCACAGATACGCAGTATTTT. Amino acids: CASSQGEGGSTDTQYF.

About this clone: The same CDR3 can be traced to other DNA sequences in this sample. This sequence joins TRBV28 and TRBJ1-5; D call uncertain. V gave up 6 bases and J gave up 9 bases, with 9 bases separating them. Germline CDR1 reads MDHEN; CDR2 reads SYDVKM. The CDR3 sequence is 11 residues long. This CDR3 is CASSPVGPQHF. The DNA for the CDR3 is TGTGCCAGCAGCCCGGTTGGGCCCCAGCATTTT.

This rearrangement joins TRBV6-5 to TRBJ2-1, with D unclear. V was shortened by 7 bases and J by 10 bases, with 20 bases between the two germline ends. The length of the CDR3 is 14 residues. Germline CDR1 is MNHEY and CDR2 is SVGAGI. The CDR3 region has the DNA TGTGCCAGCACCTCGACCTTCCTGAGTGAAGAGCAGTTCTTC. It yields the protein CASTSTFLSEEQFF.

CDR3 in DNA: TGTGCCTGGAGTTTTTGGGGGGCTGGGGAGCTGTTTTTT. It yields the protein CAWSFWGAGELFF. This chain connects TRBV30 to TRBJ2-2; the D gene could be TRBD1 or TRBD2 (6 bases each). Trimming took 2 bases from V and 8 from J, leaving 12 bases between them. CDR1 and CDR2 (germline): GTSNPN, SVGIG (reference sequence). The CDR3 covers 13 residues.

The J gene is TRBJ1-2, the V gene TRBV11-2; D uncertain. From germline, CDR1 is SGHAT and CDR2 FQNNGV. The CDR3 length is 14 residues. V shed 9 bases and J shed 4 bases, with 18 bases lying between them. The CDR3 loop is CASTSSGVPYGYTF. CDR3 bases: TGTGCCAGTACCTCGTCCGGGGTCCCCTATGGCTACACCTTC.

This clone was recorded once. Other DNA sequences within the sample encode an identical CDR3. V gene TRBV18 combines with J gene TRBJ2-5, with 12 bases that match TRBD2. The CDR3 runs 16 residues. CDR1 is KGHSH and CDR2 is LQKENI in the germline V gene. The junction had 2 bases not matched to a gene; V was cut back by 1 base and J by 2 bases. The CDR3 region has the DNA TGTGCCAGCTCACCACTGGGGACTAGCGGGCAAGAGACCCAGTACTTC. It yields the protein CASSPLGTSGQETQYF.

Notes on this clone: Within the sample, other DNA sequences also encode this same CDR3. Here the CDR3 reads CAWSGGTGELFF. CDR3 DNA sequence: TGTGCCTGGAGTGGAGGGACCGGGGAGCTGTTTTTT. V and J are TRBV30 and TRBJ2-2; tentatively, D is TRBD2 (5 bases). CDR1 is GTSNPN and CDR2 is SVGIG in the germline V gene (reference sequence). The V and J ends lost 1 base and 5 bases respectively, with 5 bases between them. The CDR3 covers 12 residues.

The rearrangement uses TRBV30 and TRBJ2-3, with TRBD2 as a possible D gene (6 bases). V lost 1 base to trimming and J lost 2 bases, with 13 bases between them. The germline CDR1 and CDR2 sequences are GTSNPN and SVGIG (reference sequence). The CDR3 is made up of 15 amino acids. CDR3 sequence reads: CAWSAGSGPTDTQYF. In DNA form, the CDR3 reads TGTGCCTGGAGTGCAGGTAGCGGACCCACAGATACGCAGTATTTT.